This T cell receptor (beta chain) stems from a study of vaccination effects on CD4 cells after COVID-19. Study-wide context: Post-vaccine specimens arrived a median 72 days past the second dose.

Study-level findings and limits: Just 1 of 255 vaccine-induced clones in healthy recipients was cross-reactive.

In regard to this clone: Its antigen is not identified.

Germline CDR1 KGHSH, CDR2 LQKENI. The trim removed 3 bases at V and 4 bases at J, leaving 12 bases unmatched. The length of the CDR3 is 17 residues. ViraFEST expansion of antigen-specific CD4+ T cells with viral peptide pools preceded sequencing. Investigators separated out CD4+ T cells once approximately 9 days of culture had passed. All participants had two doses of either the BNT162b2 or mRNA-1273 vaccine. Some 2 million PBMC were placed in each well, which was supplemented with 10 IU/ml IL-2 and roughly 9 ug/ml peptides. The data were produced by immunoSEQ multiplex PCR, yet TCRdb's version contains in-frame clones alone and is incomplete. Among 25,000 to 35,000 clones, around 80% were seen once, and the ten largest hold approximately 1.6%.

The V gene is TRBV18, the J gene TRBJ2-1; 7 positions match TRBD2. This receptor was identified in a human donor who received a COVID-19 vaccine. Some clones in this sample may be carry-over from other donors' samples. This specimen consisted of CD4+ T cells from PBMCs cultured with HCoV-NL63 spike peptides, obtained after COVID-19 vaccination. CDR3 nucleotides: TGTGCCAGCTCACCTCTTCCGCCCCAGCGGGGATACAATGAGCAGTTCTTC. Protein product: CASSPLPPQRGYNEQFF.